The sequence of this T cell receptor beta chain was determined in a study of T-cell reconstitution after alpha-beta-depleted transplantation in children. This clonotype was detected a few times. Its antigen is not identified. Preparation of the TCRbeta library involved a method that used unique molecular identifiers. TCRdb recomputed calls from the PCR reads with MiXCR, one row per CDR3 protein. The data contain more than 85,000 distinct CDR3 sequences, 7.5% to 9.5% of them seen just once; the ten biggest clones take up about a sixth. Study results and caveats: Some patients owed their high day-60 TCRbeta diversity to surviving recipient T cells and thymic progenitors. At one year after transplant, newly produced T cells mostly accounted for T-cell counts and diversity. About two months after transplant, alpha-beta T cells reportedly came from several hundred expanded graft clones.

Germline V gene lookup returns CDR1 SGHRS and CDR2 YFSETQ. The V end lost 4 bases, the J end lost 2 bases, and 10 bases lay between the germline ends. The CDR3 totals 13 residues. The TCR was taken from a boy aged 2 to 10 with acute lymphoblastic leukemia, due to receive a stem cell transplant. The rearrangement links TRBV5-1 to TRBJ2-7; D might be TRBD2 (5 bases). The specimen comprised PBMCs, sampled before TCRalphabeta/CD19-depleted stem cell transplant. In DNA form, the CDR3 reads TGCGCCAGCAGCCTGGACGGGACCTACGAGCAGTACTTC. Amino acid sequence: CASSLDGTYEQYF.